Listed here are 5 T cell receptor beta chains from one sample, sequenced in a study of T cell changes during pregnancy in multiple sclerosis (dated by TCRdb to 2018 to 2020). Library method: the immunoSEQ multiplex PCR assay. Sourced from immuneACCESS, this table was stored by TCRdb with only in-frame sequences that have V and J called. A share of the clones is absent; for the studies checked, an unresolved V gene accounts for under half, and the remainder has no known explanation. Within this sample are tens of thousands of clones, with approximately 91% of them counted one time only. The biggest ten clones account for 1.4% of the sample. Material: peripheral blood, obtained in the third trimester of pregnancy. Every receptor here comes from a female donor with multiple sclerosis, enrolled in a pregnancy study.

J is TRBJ2-7 and V is TRBV6-1; maybe TRBD1 (5 bases). CDR1 and CDR2 from the germline V gene are MNHNS and SASEGT. V was cut by 1 base and J by 2 bases, with 12 bases left in between. The CDR3 has 15 residues. CDR3 amino acids: CASSEGWWTTYEQYF. CDR3 bases: TGTGCCAGCAGTGAAGGGTGGTGGACAACCTACGAGCAGTACTTC.

DNA for the CDR3: TGTGCCAGCAGCCAAGATCTAGTGATACAGGGTGATGGTGAAGCTTTCTTT. Amino acid sequence: CASSQDLVIQGDGEAFF. The rearrangement links TRBV4-2 to TRBJ1-1, with a weak D call TRBD1 (6 bases). Between the trimmed V and J ends, which lost 0 bases and 7 bases, there was a span of 21 bases. CDR1 is LGHNA and CDR2 is YNFKEQ in the germline V gene. The CDR3 runs 17 residues.

The chain couples TRBV5-4 to TRBJ1-3; the D gene is possibly TRBD1 (6 bases). This CDR3 region has 17 residues. Deletions cut 1 base from V and 1 base from J, with 15 bases between. CDR1 and CDR2 from the germline V gene are SGHNT and YYREEE (reference sequence). Written as DNA, the CDR3 is TGTGCCAGCAGCTTGTGGACAGAAGTTCAATCTGGAAACACCATATATTTT. It specifies CASSLWTEVQSGNTIYF.

The chain uses TRBV27 and TRBJ1-6, with D possibly being TRBD1 (6 bases). Per germline, CDR1 MNHEY and CDR2 SMNVEV (reference sequence). V was cut by 6 bases and J by 7 bases, with 16 bases left in between. This CDR3 is built from 15 residues. Here the CDR3 reads CASRVLGARNSPLHF. In DNA form, the CDR3 reads TGTGCCAGCAGGGTTTTGGGGGCTAGGAATTCACCCCTCCACTTT.

The chain carries TRBV19 and TRBJ1-3; D unclear. V lost 2 bases, J lost 0 bases, and 11 bases lay in between. CDR1 and CDR2 from the germline V gene are LNHDA and SQIVND (reference sequence). The CDR3 has 16 residues. Here the CDR3 reads CASSIFPRSSGNTIYF. The DNA of the CDR3 is TGTGCCAGTAGTATATTCCCAAGGAGCTCTGGAAACACCATATATTTT.